A single sample is the source of the 23 T cell receptor beta chains below, sequenced in a study of T cell changes during pregnancy in multiple sclerosis. Profiling relied on immunoSEQ multiplex PCR, and the TCRdb table lists in-frame clones only, not all of them. Among roughly 61,000 clones, 85% to 95% were seen once, and the ten largest hold under 2%. The sequenced sample was peripheral blood, obtained after pregnancy. These TCRs come from a female donor with multiple sclerosis, enrolled in a pregnancy study.

The V and J genes are TRBV6-5 and TRBJ1-5; D possibly corresponds to TRBD1 (5 bases). The CDR3 is 13 residues long. Trimming shortened V by 6 bases and J by 2 bases, and 8 bases separated the two germline ends. Germline values: CDR1 MNHEY, CDR2 SVGAGI. The CDR3 DNA follows: TGTGCCAGCAGCAGGGTGGGCAATCAGCCCCAGCATTTT. Its protein product is CASSRVGNQPQHF.

This clone was observed a handful of times. The CDR3 region is CASSITSGRTSYNEQFF. The CDR3 region has the DNA TGTGCCAGTAGTATCACCAGCGGGAGAACGTCCTACAATGAGCAGTTCTTC. This chain uses TRBV19 with TRBJ2-1; the match to TRBD2 covers 8 bases. The CDR3 loop spans 17 amino acids. V lost 3 bases, J lost 1 base, and 8 bases stayed unmatched. Looked up from germline, CDR1 is LNHDA and CDR2 is SQIVND (reference sequence).

This clone was picked up a small number of times. The chain has TRBV27 and TRBJ2-7; maybe TRBD2 (6 bases). CDR1 and CDR2 (germline): MNHEY, SMNVEV (reference sequence). The ends were cut back, 6 bases at V and 3 bases at J, with 21 bases in the middle. The CDR3 extends over 16 amino acids. CDR3 amino acids: CASRPSPGARDYEQYF. DNA for the CDR3: TGTGCCAGCAGACCTTCCCCGGGAGCGAGGGACTACGAGCAGTACTTC.

V and J are TRBV4-1 and TRBJ2-2, with D perhaps matching TRBD1 (5 bases). CDR3 length: 18 amino acids. V was pared by 0 bases and J by 5 bases, with 19 bases between. Germline V CDR1 and CDR2: MGHRA, YSYEKL. CDR3 DNA sequence: TGCGCCAGCAGCCAAGATCCCCCAGGGATATTTATAACCGGGGAGCTGTTTTTT. Protein product: CASSQDPPGIFITGELFF.

This chain uses TRBV2 with TRBJ2-7; 11 positions agree with TRBD2. Per the germline V gene, CDR1 is SNHLY and CDR2 is FYNNEI. V trimming: 4 bases; J trimming: 6 bases; junction bases outside the gene matches: 5. This CDR3 contains 14 residues. The CDR3 sequence: CASSGLAGSGEQYF. CDR3 coding DNA: TGTGCCAGCAGTGGACTAGCGGGATCCGGCGAGCAGTACTTC.

The chain joins TRBV9 to TRBJ2-4; 7 bases fit TRBD2. With V trimmed by 0 bases and J by 6 bases, 6 bases remained unmatched. From germline, CDR1 is SGDLS and CDR2 YYNGEE. The CDR3 runs 15 residues. CDR3 loop: CASSVEGGAGNIQYF. Written as DNA, the CDR3 is TGTGCCAGCAGCGTAGAGGGAGGGGCGGGAAACATTCAGTACTTC.

This sequence joins TRBV6-1 and TRBJ1-2; the D is unclear. V lost 5 bases, J lost 8 bases, and 12 bases lay in between. Germline CDR1 reads MNHNS; CDR2 reads SASEGT. The length of the CDR3 is 12 residues. CDR3: CASSSEVVGYTF. CDR3 nucleotides: TGTGCCAGCAGTTCTGAGGTCGTCGGCTACACCTTC.

This sequence joins TRBV11-3 and TRBJ2-5; D call uncertain. The V end was cut by 2 bases, the J end by 1 base, with 2 bases between. The CDR3 runs 12 residues. Germline assignment: CDR1 SGHNT and CDR2 YENEEA. The CDR3 loop is CASSLRQETQYF. The CDR3 DNA follows: TGTGCCAGCAGCTTACGCCAAGAGACCCAGTACTTC. The full variable domain, in which reference TRBV11-3 and TRBJ2-5 provide the parts outside the CDR3, is EAGVVQSPRYKIIEKKQPVAFWCNPISGHNTLYWYLQNLGQGPELLIRYENEEAVDDSQLPKDRFSAERLKGVDSTLKIQPAELGDSAVYLCASSLRQETQYFGPGTRLLVL.

The V gene is TRBV6-1, the J gene TRBJ2-7; 11 nucleotides agree with TRBD2. Germline V gene data show CDR1 as MNHNS and CDR2 as SASEGT. The CDR3 contains 14 residues. V trimming: 4 bases; J trimming: 4 bases; junction bases outside the gene matches: 3. The CDR3 DNA sequence: TGTGCCAGCAGTGTAGCGGGAGGGAGGTACGAGCAGTACTTC. It is translated as CASSVAGGRYEQYF.

This chain uses TRBV9 with TRBJ1-1; the D gene is possibly TRBD1 (5 bases). Looked up from germline, CDR1 is SGDLS and CDR2 is YYNGEE. The CDR3 is 14 amino acids. V was shortened by 3 bases and J by 9 bases, with 18 bases between the two germline ends. The CDR3 loop reads CASSGGDGAFKAFF. Written as DNA, the CDR3 is TGTGCCAGCAGCGGCGGGGACGGAGCGTTTAAAGCTTTCTTT.

The gene calls are TRBV19 and TRBJ2-6; D possibly corresponds to TRBD2 (6 bases). Trimming shortened V by 3 bases and J by 0 bases, and 18 bases separated the two germline ends. The length of the CDR3 is 19 residues. CDR1 is LNHDA, CDR2 SQIVND, per germline (reference sequence). CDR3 bases: TGTGCCAGTAGTATTGTCGGGAGACGCCTTTTCTCTGGGGCCAACGTCCTGACTTTC. It translates to CASSIVGRRLFSGANVLTF.

The chain links TRBV6-6 to TRBJ1-5; D not resolved. CDR1 is MNHNY, CDR2 SVGAGI, per germline (reference sequence). The CDR3 has 14 amino acids. V was shortened by 6 bases and J by 4 bases, with 13 bases between the two germline ends. CDR3 residues: CASSPTGENQPQHF. For the CDR3, the DNA is TGTGCCAGCAGCCCAACCGGGGAAAATCAGCCCCAGCATTTT.

The chain employs TRBV7-3 and TRBJ2-3; D not certain. CDR3 length: 14 amino acids. The germline V gene encodes CDR1 SGHTA and CDR2 FQGTGA. Trimming removed 1 base from V and 2 bases from J, with 7 bases in between. CDR3 bases: TGTGCCAGCAGCTTAAACGGAGACACAGATACGCAGTATTTT. Translated, it gives CASSLNGDTDTQYF.

This clone showed up just once. The V gene is TRBV11-3, the J gene TRBJ2-1; 11 nucleotides line up with TRBD1. The CDR3 totals 14 residues. Germline CDR1 is SGHNT and CDR2 is YENEEA. Unmatched junction bases numbered 2, after V lost 4 bases and J lost 6 bases. This chain's CDR3 is CASSSGTGGNEQFF. For the CDR3, the DNA is TGTGCCAGCAGCTCCGGGACAGGGGGCAATGAGCAGTTCTTC. The full variable domain, with the rest looked up from reference TRBV11-3 and TRBJ2-1, is EAGVVQSPRYKIIEKKQPVAFWCNPISGHNTLYWYLQNLGQGPELLIRYENEEAVDDSQLPKDRFSAERLKGVDSTLKIQPAELGDSAVYLCASSSGTGGNEQFFGPGTRLTVL.

This chain connects TRBV6-5 to TRBJ1-3; D uncertain. CDR1 is MNHEY, CDR2 SVGAGI, per germline. V lost 6 bases and J 2 bases, leaving 14 bases between the germline ends. The CDR3 extends over 15 amino acids. The CDR3 is CASRGADSAGNTIYF. The CDR3, as DNA: TGTGCCAGCAGAGGAGCAGATTCTGCTGGAAACACCATATATTTT.

The rearrangement links TRBV6-1 to TRBJ1-2; weak D call: TRBD1 (6 bases). CDR3 length: 15 amino acids. The germline V gene has CDR1 MNHNS and CDR2 SASEGT. V was pared by 0 bases and J by 6 bases, with 14 bases between. The CDR3 DNA follows: TGTGCCAGCAGTGAAGCCGGGGGGCGCAATCATGGCTACACCTTC. Encoded protein: CASSEAGGRNHGYTF.

The chain recombines TRBV4-2 with TRBJ2-1; 7 positions agree with TRBD2. This CDR3 has 16 residues. Losses at the gene ends were 4 bases for V and 6 bases for J; bases not matched to a gene: 12. CDR1 is LGHNA and CDR2 is YNFKEQ in the germline V gene. The CDR3, as DNA: TGTGCCAGCAGCCCCCGACTAGCTCCCAACTCCAATGAGCAGTTCTTC. This codes for CASSPRLAPNSNEQFF.

The gene calls are TRBV7-9 and TRBJ1-4, with TRBD1 matching over 8 bases. The J segment lost 2 bases and the V segment lost 5 bases, leaving 10 bases of the junction unmatched. The CDR3 sequence is 17 residues long. Germline V lookup: CDR1 SEHNR, CDR2 FQNEAQ (reference sequence). CDR3 DNA sequence: TGTGCCAGCAGCCCACTAGGACAGGGAGGCACTAATGAAAAACTGTTTTTT. It codes for CASSPLGQGGTNEKLFF.

The V call is TRBV7-9, the J call TRBJ1-5; D is uncertain. V dropped 1 base and J dropped 0 bases, with 10 bases sitting between them. Germline V lookup: CDR1 SEHNR, CDR2 FQNEAQ (reference sequence). The CDR3 consists of 16 residues. The CDR3: CASSLGRSGSNQPQHF. CDR3 nucleotides: TGTGCCAGCAGCTTAGGACGGTCGGGTAGCAATCAGCCCCAGCATTTT.

This chain connects TRBV6-5 to TRBJ2-1; 14 bases map to TRBD2. V shed 5 bases, J shed 8 bases, and the junction held 5 bases outside the gene matches. Germline V gene lookup returns CDR1 MNHEY and CDR2 SVGAGI. This CDR3 contains 15 residues. In DNA, the CDR3 is TGTGCCAGCAGTATCTTGACTAGCGGGAGGGATGAGCAGTTCTTC. Translating gives CASSILTSGRDEQFF.

The J gene is TRBJ2-5, the V gene TRBV9; no definite D call. CDR1 SGDLS and CDR2 YYNGEE come from the germline V gene. CDR3 size: 13 residues. The V gene lost 0 bases and the J gene lost 0 bases, with 3 bases spanning the gap. CDR3 in DNA: TGTGCCAGCAGCGTAGCGGACCAAGAGACCCAGTACTTC. Translating gives CASSVADQETQYF.

The chain recombines TRBV9 with TRBJ2-5; 7 nucleotides match TRBD2. Germline CDR1 is SGDLS and CDR2 is YYNGEE. V lost 4 bases, J lost 1 base, and 7 bases stayed unmatched. This CDR3 comprises 15 residues. CDR3 residues: CASSPGDYLQETQYF. The CDR3 DNA reads as TGTGCCAGCAGCCCCGGGGACTACCTCCAAGAGACCCAGTACTTC.

The V call is TRBV28, the J call TRBJ2-5, with 12 bases identical to TRBD2. TRBJ2-7 explains the end of the DNA better; the J call may be wrong. Looked up from germline, CDR1 is MDHEN and CDR2 is SYDVKM. CDR3 length: 17 amino acids. The chain's CDR3 is CASSLPTLAGGSYEQYF. The CDR3, as DNA: TGTGCCAGCAGCCTCCCTACTCTAGCGGGAGGGTCCTACGAGCAGTACTTC.